This T cell receptor (beta chain) was retrieved from a study of CD8+ T cells in alopecia areata. Per the germline V gene, CDR1 is KGHSH and CDR2 is LQKENI. The ends lost 6 bases at V and 0 bases at J; junction bases unmatched: 4. CDR3 length: 15 residues. Only one count was recorded for this clone. Indicated treatment: oral pan-JAK inhibitor, 5-10 mg twice daily. Extracted from the samples, RNA was reverse transcribed into cDNA to serve as the sequencing template. Measured with immunoSEQ multiplex PCR; TCRdb has only the in-frame clones, and not every one. The repertoire holds around 100,000 clones, 56% seen once, with 3% to 4% in the top ten.

The TCR was taken from a human donor with alopecia areata. The V and J genes are TRBV18 and TRBJ2-7; 11 bases are a match to TRBD2. Source: CD4+ T cells sorted from blood, taken at week 24, from a patient treated with tofacitinib. The CDR3 sequence: CASSSSGGSSYEQYF. The CDR3 DNA follows: TGTGCCAGCTCGTCTAGCGGGGGGAGCTCCTACGAGCAGTACTTC.